Listed below are T cell receptor beta chains from one sample, sequenced in a study of regulatory T cells in long-lasting Graves disease. In TCRdb, the multiplex PCR reads were re-called with MiXCR into one record per CDR3 protein. The sample contains more than 400,000 distinct CDR3 sequences, 15% to 20% of which appear only once. These same data were also listed under a study on T cells in Graves' hyperthyroidism and ophthalmopathy.

Sequencing was performed on peripheral blood mononuclear cells (PBMCs), taken at new diagnosis, from a patient treated with antithyroid drugs. The receptors derive from a young woman with Graves disease. CDR3s include the opening cysteine and the closing phenylalanine or tryptophan. Fields, in order: D gene, clone size, V gene, J gene, CDR3 DNA, CDR3 protein. A D gene is named only where the DNA matches it firmly. Clone size, where shown, is once, few, many, or a class for clones that have expanded.

>-|many|TRBV30|TRBJ2-5
TGTGCCTGGAGTGCCCATTCGACAAGTCAAGAGACCCAGTACTTC
CAWSAHSTSQETQYF
>TRBD1|many|TRBV28|TRBJ2-2
TGTGCCAGCAGTTTGGGACAGGTTGACACCGGGGAGCTGTTTTTT
CASSLGQVDTGELFF
>-|many|TRBV6-2/TRBV6-3|TRBJ2-3
TGTGCCAGCAGTGAATCTCGGTACCCGGGCGCAGGAACGCAGTATTTT
CASSESRYPGAGTQYF
>-|many|TRBV7-3|TRBJ2-1
TGTGCCAGCAGATCGACTGAGTGGTCTGAGCAGTTCTTC
CASRSTEWSEQFF
>TRBD1|many|TRBV6-1|TRBJ2-7
TGTGCCAGCGGTGCCGGGACAGGAGGATACGAGCAGTACTTC
CASGAGTGGYEQYF
>TRBD1|many|TRBV28|TRBJ1-5
TGTGCCAGCAGCCTCCCGAGGGGGCAAGGTCAGCCCCAGCATTTT
CASSLPRGQGQPQHF
>TRBD2|many|TRBV5-4|TRBJ2-5
TGTGCCAGCAGCTTGGGACTAGCGGGAATGGAGGCCCAGTACTTC
CASSLGLAGMEAQYF
>-|-|TRBV6-2/TRBV6-3|TRBJ1-5
TGTGCCAGCATTTTATCCCGTAGCAATCAGCCCCAGCATTTT
CASILSRSNQPQHF
>TRBD2|few|TRBV28|TRBJ2-2
TGTGCCAGCAGGACCAGGGATACTAGCGGCACGACCGGGGAGCTGTTTTTT
CASRTRDTSGTTGELFF
>-|-|TRBV5-1|TRBJ2-7
TGCGCCAGCAGCCCCCCAGCCGGGAACTCCTACGAGCAGTACTTC
CASSPPAGNSYEQYF
>-|many|TRBV11-2|TRBJ1-2
TGTGCCAGCAGCTTTAGTCAGAGTTTATATGGCTACACCTTC
CASSFSQSLYGYTF
>-|many|TRBV10-3|TRBJ2-5
TGTGCCATCAGCCCGACAGGGGAGGGAGAGACCCAGTACTTC
CAISPTGEGETQYF
>-|many|TRBV28|TRBJ2-2
TGTGCCAGCAAAACAGGGAACACCGGGGAGCTGTTTTTT
CASKTGNTGELFF
>TRBD2|few|TRBV20-1|TRBJ2-7
TGCAGTGCTAGCCTACTAGCGCACCTCTCCTACGAGCAGTACTTC
CSASLLAHLSYEQYF
>-|-|TRBV14|TRBJ2-2
TGTGCCAGCAGCCCCCGAGGTAGCTACGGGGAGCTGTTTTTT
CASSPRGSYGELFF
>-|many|TRBV20-1|TRBJ2-1
TGCAGTGCTAGCGCGTGGAATGAGCAGTTCTTC
CSASAWNEQFF
>TRBD1|many|TRBV12-3/TRBV12-4|TRBJ2-7
TGTGCCAGCAGTTTCGGACAGGTAGCGTACGAGCAGTACTTC
CASSFGQVAYEQYF
>-|-|TRBV6-1|TRBJ1-2
TGTGCCAGCAGAGCTCCCACAGGGTCAGCAGGTGGCTACACCTTC
CASRAPTGSAGGYTF
>TRBD1|-|TRBV12-3/TRBV12-4|TRBJ1-2
TGTGCCAGCAGTTCAAGGACAGGAGTAGGTGGCTACACCTTC
CASSSRTGVGGYTF
>-|many|TRBV11-2|TRBJ2-2
TGTGCCAGCAGCTGGGTACCGAATGGCGGGGAGCTGTTTTTT
CASSWVPNGGELFF
>-|-|TRBV3-1|TRBJ2-1
TGTGCCAGCAGCCAATTTGTAGTAGCAGGCAATGAGCAGTTCTTC
CASSQFVVAGNEQFF
>-|few|TRBV6-5|TRBJ2-7
TGTGCCAGCAGTTTTAAGGAGAGCACCTACGAGCAGTACTTC
CASSFKESTYEQYF
>TRBD1|few|TRBV30|TRBJ1-2
TGTGCCTGGAGTGTAGTCCAGCGACAGGGGGGGAGGTCTTTCACCTTC
CAWSVVQRQGGRSFTF
>-|-|TRBV25-1|TRBJ1-2
TGTGCCAGCAGTGAAACAGGAATTTCAAACTATGGCTACACCTTC
CASSETGISNYGYTF
>TRBD2|-|TRBV13|TRBJ2-6
TGTGCCAGCACCGGGGGGAGGGCCAGCCCTGGGGCCAACGTCCTGACTTTC
CASTGGRASPGANVLTF
>-|many|TRBV2|TRBJ2-1
TGTGCCAGCAGCGAAAGTTCCCTCAGGACGGTGCCTTACAATGAGCAGTTCTTC
CASSESSLRTVPYNEQFF
>-|once|TRBV4-2|TRBJ1-2
TGTGCCAGCAGCCAAGACAGCAACTTATTCTATGGCTACACCTTC
CASSQDSNLFYGYTF
>-|many|TRBV5-5|TRBJ2-1
TGTGCCAGCAGCCTCTCGGGGGCTATCTACAATGAGCAGTTCTTC
CASSLSGAIYNEQFF
>-|few|TRBV6-5|TRBJ1-5
TGTGCCAGCAGTTGCTCACACAGGCCTAATCAGCCCCAGCATTTT
CASSCSHRPNQPQHF
>-|-|TRBV11-2|TRBJ2-5
TGTGCCAGCAGCTTAGATTTTGTAGAGCCCGAAGAGACCCAGTACTTC
CASSLDFVEPEETQYF
>TRBD2|many|TRBV28|TRBJ2-7
TGTGCCAGCAGTCGATATAGCGGGACTCCTTACGAGCAGTACTTC
CASSRYSGTPYEQYF
>TRBD1|many|TRBV28|TRBJ2-3
TGTGTTCCGTGGGACAGGCACTTCGATACGCAGTATTTT
CVPWDRHFDTQYF
>TRBD2|-|TRBV10-3|TRBJ2-1
TGTGCCATCAGTGAGGAACTAGCGGGAGGGATCTCGACCTACAATGAGCAGTTCTTC
CAISEELAGGISTYNEQFF